A single sample gave rise to the 26 T cell receptor beta chains below, sequenced in a study of chemoradiotherapy in HPV16-positive cancers. The method was immunoSEQ multiplex PCR; TCRdb's version includes in-frame clones alone and lacks a portion of them. The sample lists roughly 7,300 clones; more than 70% were seen once. This material was acquired from a patient who underwent chemoradiotherapy. The receptors shown here come from a human donor with HPV-associated anogenital cancer.

V gene TRBV4-1 combines with J gene TRBJ2-1, with 10 bases lining up with TRBD2. The CDR3 consists of 17 residues. Germline V lookup: CDR1 MGHRA, CDR2 YSYEKL. Trimming took 3 bases from V and 5 from J; bases not matched to a gene: 10. DNA for the CDR3: TGCGCCAGCAGCCAGGGTATAGCGGGAGGCACCAACAATGAGCAGTTCTTC. Translated, it gives CASSQGIAGGTNNEQFF.

The chain is built from TRBV5-6 and TRBJ2-5; TRBD2 agrees at 9 bases. The germline V gene has CDR1 SGHDT and CDR2 YYEEEE. This CDR3 has 19 amino acids. Germline trimming cut 3 bases from V and 4 bases from J; bases unmatched to any gene: 19. CDR3 residues: CASSSPGFSGSVVGETQYF. The CDR3 DNA follows: TGTGCCAGCAGCTCCCCGGGGTTTAGCGGGAGCGTCGTGGGAGAGACCCAGTACTTC.

This chain uses TRBV19 with TRBJ2-7, with a tentative D call TRBD1 (5 bases). The CDR3 totals 15 residues. V was cut by 3 bases and J by 2 bases, with 14 bases left in between. Germline CDR1 is LNHDA and CDR2 is SQIVND (reference sequence). The chain's CDR3 is CASSIGAGSAYEQYF. The CDR3 DNA is TGTGCCAGTAGTATTGGGGCAGGGTCGGCCTACGAGCAGTACTTC.

V gene TRBV20-1 combines with J gene TRBJ2-7, with D possibly TRBD1 on 5 matching bases. The germline V gene has CDR1 DFQATT and CDR2 SNEGSKA (reference sequence). V lost 3 bases, J lost 7 bases, and 10 bases lay in between. The CDR3 is 11 amino acids. Here the CDR3 reads CSASPGWEQYF. The CDR3 nucleotides are TGCAGTGCTAGCCCAGGGTGGGAGCAGTACTTC.

The chain carries TRBV7-6 and TRBJ1-1; D is undetermined. Per germline, CDR1 SGHVS and CDR2 FNYEAQ. The CDR3 extends over 12 amino acids. V was clipped by 3 bases and J by 1 base, with 3 bases between them. CDR3 coding DNA: TGTGCCAGCAGCTTGGAGAACACTGAAGCTTTCTTT. Protein product: CASSLENTEAFF. The full variable domain, with the rest looked up from reference TRBV7-6 and TRBJ1-1, is GAGVSQSPRYKVTKRGQDVALRCDPISGHVSLYWYRQALGQGPEFLTYFNYEAQQDKSGLPNDRFSAERPEGSISTLTIQRTEQRDSAMYRCASSLENTEAFFGQGTRLTVV.

The V call is TRBV7-6, the J call TRBJ2-6; D is undetermined. V lost 5 bases and J lost 5, with 19 bases in between. The CDR3 has 17 residues. The germline gives CDR1 SGHVS, CDR2 FNYEAQ. The CDR3 region is CASSMVFSQSRANVLTF. The CDR3 nucleotides read TGTGCCAGCAGCATGGTCTTCTCACAAAGTCGGGCCAACGTCCTGACTTTC. Combining the CDR3 with reference TRBV7-6 and TRBJ2-6 gives the whole variable domain GAGVSQSPRYKVTKRGQDVALRCDPISGHVSLYWYRQALGQGPEFLTYFNYEAQQDKSGLPNDRFSAERPEGSISTLTIQRTEQRDSAMYRCASSMVFSQSRANVLTFGAGSRLTVL.

The V and J genes are TRBV28 and TRBJ1-4; 7 nucleotides agree with TRBD1. Germline values: CDR1 MDHEN, CDR2 SYDVKM. This CDR3 contains 13 residues. V dropped 5 bases and J dropped 8; count of bases not matched to a gene: 5. CDR3 loop: CASSGDSFEKLFF. The CDR3, as DNA: TGTGCCAGCAGTGGGGACAGTTTCGAAAAACTGTTTTTT.

CDR3 sequence (DNA): TGTGCCACCAGCACCAGACAGGGTGACGAAAAACTGTTTTTT. Translated: CATSTRQGDEKLFF. The chain combines TRBV15 with TRBJ1-4, with TRBD1 identical over 7 bases. Germline V CDR1 and CDR2: LNHNV, YYDKDF (reference sequence). There are 14 residues in the CDR3. V shed 4 bases and J 8 bases; nucleotides not matched to a gene: 7.

The rearrangement joins TRBV11-3 to TRBJ2-3, with 7 bases that match TRBD1. The ends lost 3 bases at V and 4 bases at J; junction bases unmatched: 4. CDR3 length: 14 residues. From germline, CDR1 is SGHNT and CDR2 YENEEA. CDR3 bases: TGTGCCAGCAGCTTGGGCAGGGGGTCAGATACGCAGTATTTT. Its protein product is CASSLGRGSDTQYF.

This rearrangement joins TRBV11-1 to TRBJ2-5; no definite D call. The CDR3 covers 15 residues. In germline, CDR1 is SGHAT, CDR2 FQDESV (reference sequence). V lost 0 bases and J 6 bases, leaving 14 bases between the germline ends. The DNA of the CDR3 is TGTGCCAGCAGCTTAGCGTGGCCTAGTCGGCAGACCCAGTACTTC. Translated: CASSLAWPSRQTQYF.

The gene calls are TRBV4-2 and TRBJ2-7; a weak D match, TRBD2 (5 bases). The CDR3 consists of 14 residues. Germline CDR1 LGHNA, CDR2 YNFKEQ. V was cut by 0 bases and J by 6 bases, with 12 bases left in between. CDR3 loop: CASSQDGGLGEQYF. The CDR3 DNA sequence: TGTGCCAGCAGCCAAGATGGCGGACTGGGCGAGCAGTACTTC.

The chain is built from TRBV27 and TRBJ1-1; 7 bases map to TRBD1. In germline, CDR1 is MNHEY, CDR2 SMNVEV (reference sequence). V lost 5 bases and J lost 3; bases outside the gene matches: 6. The CDR3 is 14 amino acids. In DNA, the CDR3 is TGTGCCAGCAGTGAGTCCGGGACAGACACTGAAGCTTTCTTT. Translated: CASSESGTDTEAFF.

Only a few counts were recorded for this clone. V and J are TRBV9 and TRBJ2-5; 9 bases line up with TRBD2. The CDR3 has 15 residues. V lost 0 bases, J lost 4 bases, and 4 bases stayed unmatched. Germline V gene sequence: CDR1 SGDLS, CDR2 YYNGEE. CDR3 loop: CASSVGGGAGETQYF. CDR3 DNA sequence: TGTGCCAGCAGCGTAGGCGGGGGGGCCGGAGAGACCCAGTACTTC.

The chain carries TRBV18 and TRBJ1-4; D unclear. The CDR3 runs to 16 residues. Per the germline V gene, CDR1 is KGHSH and CDR2 is LQKENI. V shed 3 bases and J shed 0 bases, with 11 bases lying between them. The CDR3 bases are TGTGCCAGCTCACCGCAGAGACTTACAACTAATGAAAAACTGTTTTTT. Amino acid sequence: CASSPQRLTTNEKLFF.

The CDR3 loop is CASSRTWGTNTGELFF. The CDR3 bases are TGTGCCAGCAGCCGAACTTGGGGGACGAACACCGGGGAGCTGTTTTTT. V and J are TRBV11-3 and TRBJ2-2, with D perhaps matching TRBD1 or TRBD2 (5 bases each). The CDR3 is 16 residues long. Germline assignment: CDR1 SGHNT and CDR2 YENEEA. Between the trimmed V and J ends, which lost 5 bases and 0 bases, there was a span of 13 bases.

Only one count was recorded for this clone. V usage is TRBV5-1 and J usage is TRBJ2-3; 8 positions agree with TRBD2. Germline V CDR1 and CDR2: SGHRS, YFSETQ. After removal of 4 bases from V and 1 base from J, the junction contained 2 bases not matched to a gene. The CDR3 contains 14 residues. CDR3 residues: CASSLAGGTDTQYF. For the CDR3, the DNA is TGCGCCAGCAGCCTAGCGGGCGGCACAGATACGCAGTATTTT.

Only a few counts were recorded for this clone. The chain recombines TRBV30 with TRBJ1-2; no clear D. The CDR3 sequence is 11 residues long. Germline V gene sequence: CDR1 GTSNPN, CDR2 SVGIG (reference sequence). Trimming removed 0 bases from V and 11 bases from J, with 10 bases in between. The CDR3 DNA reads as TGTGCCTGGAGTGTTAGCGGCCCGTACACCTTC. Its protein is CAWSVSGPYTF. Full variable domain (rest looked up from reference TRBV30 and TRBJ1-2): SQTIHQWPATLVQPVGSPLSLECTVEGTSNPNLYWYRQAAGRGLQLLFYSVGIGQISSEVPQNLSASRPQDRQFILSSKKLLLSDSGFYLCAWSVSGPYTFGSGTRLTVV.

The chain recombines TRBV18 with TRBJ1-2; a weak D match, TRBD1 (5 bases). Deletions cut 5 bases from V and 4 bases from J, with 8 bases between. Per germline, CDR1 KGHSH and CDR2 LQKENI. CDR3 length: 12 amino acids. CDR3 sequence: CASSSGTYGYTF. Here the CDR3 DNA reads TGTGCCAGCTCATCCGGGACCTATGGCTACACCTTC.

The chain combines TRBV4-2 with TRBJ1-1; D gene uncertain. V was trimmed by 0 bases and J by 8 bases, leaving 7 bases between them. The CDR3 has 12 residues. Looked up from germline, CDR1 is LGHNA and CDR2 is YNFKEQ. The CDR3 nucleotides read TGTGCCAGCAGCCAAGATCGCGGGGAAGCTTTCTTT. Its protein product is CASSQDRGEAFF.

The rearrangement uses TRBV18 and TRBJ1-5; D is unresolved. Deletions cut 3 bases from V and 3 bases from J, with 15 bases between. The CDR3 contains 16 residues. Germline loops: CDR1 KGHSH, CDR2 LQKENI. The CDR3 region has the DNA TGTGCCAGCTCACCTTTCTCCCGGCGGACCAATCAGCCCCAGCATTTT. Its protein product is CASSPFSRRTNQPQHF.

V usage is TRBV5-5 and J usage is TRBJ2-2, with 9 positions matching TRBD1. Germline lookup yields CDR1 SGHKS and CDR2 YYEKEE (reference sequence). CDR3 length: 15 amino acids. With 7 bases clipped from V and 4 bases from J, the junction kept 8 bases outside the gene matches. DNA of the CDR3: TGTGCCAGCGGTTCCACAGGGGGCAGCACCGGGGAGCTGTTTTTT. Translating gives CASGSTGGSTGELFF.

The gene calls are TRBV28 and TRBJ1-2; D perhaps matches TRBD1 (6 bases). The germline gives CDR1 MDHEN, CDR2 SYDVKM. The V and J ends lost 2 bases and 5 bases respectively, with 15 bases between them. This CDR3 region has 15 residues. The CDR3 DNA sequence: TGTGCCAGCAGTTTAAATATGCAGGGGAGGTATGGCTACACCTTC. Protein: CASSLNMQGRYGYTF.

The chain joins TRBV5-6 to TRBJ1-1; TRBD1 aligns across 7 bases. The CDR3 extends over 14 amino acids. Germline V gene data show CDR1 as SGHDT and CDR2 as YYEEEE. J was trimmed by 5 bases and V by 0 bases; bases with no gene match: 4. The CDR3 DNA reads as TGTGCCAGCAGCTTGGAGACAGGGAATACTGAAGCTTTCTTT. This gives the protein CASSLETGNTEAFF.

The chain carries TRBV6-1 and TRBJ2-2, with D tentatively TRBD2 (5 bases). This CDR3 is built from 15 residues. Germline V lookup: CDR1 MNHNS, CDR2 SASEGT. Trimming shortened V by 6 bases and J by 0 bases, and 11 bases separated the two germline ends. The CDR3 spells CASSTGITNTGELFF. The DNA of the CDR3 is TGTGCCAGCAGCACCGGGATCACGAACACCGGGGAGCTGTTTTTT.

The chain couples TRBV6-1 to TRBJ1-4, with D possibly matching TRBD1 (6 bases). The CDR3 sequence is 12 residues long. Germline values: CDR1 MNHNS, CDR2 SASEGT. The V gene lost 6 bases and the J gene lost 10 bases, with 12 bases spanning the gap. The CDR3 is CASSPRGGKLFF. In DNA form, the CDR3 reads TGTGCCAGCAGCCCCAGGGGCGGAAAACTGTTTTTT.

The chain carries TRBV5-4 and TRBJ2-2; D tentatively fits TRBD1 or TRBD2 (6 bases each). Germline V lookup: CDR1 SGHNT, CDR2 YYREEE (reference sequence). The CDR3 consists of 15 residues. Trimming removed 0 bases at V and 5 bases at J, with 11 bases between. In DNA, the CDR3 is TGTGCCAGCAGCTTGGACAGGGAGGAAACCGGGGAGCTGTTTTTT. Its protein product is CASSLDREETGELFF.